This T cell receptor (beta chain) stems from a study of blood T cell repertoires in COVID-19. Which cohort a participant joined came from the clinical history participants gave. The method was immunoSEQ multiplex PCR; TCRdb's version includes in-frame clones alone and lacks a portion of them. Of 200,000 to 250,000 clones listed, 82% are singletons. This sequence was found in a woman aged 60-70 years who had recovered from COVID-19. The sample comprised PBMCs or T cells enriched from blood (not recorded which).

The CDR3 spells CASRTDRVNSPLHF. The CDR3 bases are TGTGCCAGTCGGACCGACAGGGTCAATTCACCCCTCCACTTT. The V and J genes are TRBV19 and TRBJ1-6, with TRBD1 matching over 7 bases. V gave up 8 bases and J gave up 7 bases; unmatched junction bases: 8. The length of the CDR3 is 14 residues. CDR1 and CDR2 (germline): LNHDA, SQIVND (reference sequence).